The clone carrying this TCR beta chain was picked up one time. Per the germline V gene, CDR1 is ENHRY and CDR2 is SYGVKD. There are 11 residues in the CDR3. The V and J ends lost 11 bases and 7 bases respectively, with 14 bases between them. The sample originates from a study of blood T cell repertoires in COVID-19. Study-level information: The United States, Italy and Spain provided the acute and convalescent COVID-19 samples. Sources were T cells, B-cell-depleted T cells, or PBMCs; the material itself was cDNA or gDNA.

Per the authors' pipeline: The assay estimated nucleated cells by amplifying reference gene primers. Sequencing was performed with immunoSEQ multiplex PCR; in TCRdb, only in-frame clones are kept and a portion is missing. That table is the source of V, J and clone size, and D and trimming were worked out from the DNA. This sample carries fewer than 75,000 clones, about nine tenths of them seen once, and the ten largest clones take just over 9%. The sequencing input was peripheral blood. The TCR originated in a human donor in a cohort sampled during active COVID-19. The chain is built from TRBV10-3 and TRBJ1-2; D might be TRBD1 (6 bases). The CDR3 reads CAVPQGSGYTF. The CDR3 DNA is TGTGCCGTCCCACAGGGATCTGGCTACACCTTC.